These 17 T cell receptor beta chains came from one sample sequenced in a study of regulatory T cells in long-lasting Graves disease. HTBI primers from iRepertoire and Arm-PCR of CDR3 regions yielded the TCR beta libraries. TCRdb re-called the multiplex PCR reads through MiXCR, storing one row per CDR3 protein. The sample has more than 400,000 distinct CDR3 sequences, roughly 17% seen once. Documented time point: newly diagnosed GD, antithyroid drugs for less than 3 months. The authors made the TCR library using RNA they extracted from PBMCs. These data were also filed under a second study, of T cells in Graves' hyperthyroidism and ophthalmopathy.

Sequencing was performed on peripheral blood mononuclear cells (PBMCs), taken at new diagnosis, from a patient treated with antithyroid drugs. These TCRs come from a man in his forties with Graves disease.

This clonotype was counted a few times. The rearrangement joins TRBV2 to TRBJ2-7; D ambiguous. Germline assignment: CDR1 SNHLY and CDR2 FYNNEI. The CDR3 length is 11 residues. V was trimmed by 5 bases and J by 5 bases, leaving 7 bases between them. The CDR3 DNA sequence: TGTGCCAGCAGTTCAGAACACGAGCAGTACTTC. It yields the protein CASSSEHEQYF.

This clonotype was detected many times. Here the CDR3 DNA reads TGTGCCAGCAGCCGTGGACAGATAGATCAGCCCCAGCATTTT. It codes for CASSRGQIDQPQHF. The J gene is TRBJ1-5, the V gene TRBV12-3 or TRBV12-4; D perhaps matches TRBD1 (6 bases). The CDR3 runs 14 residues. With 6 bases removed from V and 5 bases from J, the gap between germline ends came to 14 bases.

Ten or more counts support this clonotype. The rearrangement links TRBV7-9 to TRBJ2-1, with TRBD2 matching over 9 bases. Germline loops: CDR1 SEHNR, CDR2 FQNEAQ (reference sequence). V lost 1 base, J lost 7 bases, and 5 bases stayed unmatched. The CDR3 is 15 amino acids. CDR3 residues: CASSLDSGSRNEQFF. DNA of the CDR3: TGTGCCAGCAGCTTAGATAGCGGGAGTCGGAATGAGCAGTTCTTC.

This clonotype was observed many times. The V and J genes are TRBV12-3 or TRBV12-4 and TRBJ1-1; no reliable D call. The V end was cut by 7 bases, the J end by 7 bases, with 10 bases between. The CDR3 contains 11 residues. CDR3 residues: CASTERNEAFF. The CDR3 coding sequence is TGTGCCAGCACCGAGAGGAATGAAGCTTTCTTT.

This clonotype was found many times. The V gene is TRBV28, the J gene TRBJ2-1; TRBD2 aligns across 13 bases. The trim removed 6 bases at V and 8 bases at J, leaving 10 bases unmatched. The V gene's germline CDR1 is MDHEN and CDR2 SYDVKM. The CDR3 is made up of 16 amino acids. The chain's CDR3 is CASSIGLAGVRDEQFF. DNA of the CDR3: TGTGCCAGCAGCATAGGACTAGCGGGAGTTCGAGATGAGCAGTTCTTC.

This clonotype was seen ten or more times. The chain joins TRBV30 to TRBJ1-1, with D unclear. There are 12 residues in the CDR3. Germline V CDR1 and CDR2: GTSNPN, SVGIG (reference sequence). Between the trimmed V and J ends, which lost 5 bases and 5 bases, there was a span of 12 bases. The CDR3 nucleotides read TGTGCCTGGGTGCCAGTCCGGACTGAAGCTTTCTTT. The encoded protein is CAWVPVRTEAFF.

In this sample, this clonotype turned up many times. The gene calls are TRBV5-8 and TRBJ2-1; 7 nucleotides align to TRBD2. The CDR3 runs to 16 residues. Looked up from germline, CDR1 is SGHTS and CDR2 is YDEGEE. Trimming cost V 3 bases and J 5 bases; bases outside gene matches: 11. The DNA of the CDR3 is TGTGCCAGCAGCTCACTAGCGTCGGGAGATAACAATGAGCAGTTCTTC. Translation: CASSSLASGDNNEQFF.

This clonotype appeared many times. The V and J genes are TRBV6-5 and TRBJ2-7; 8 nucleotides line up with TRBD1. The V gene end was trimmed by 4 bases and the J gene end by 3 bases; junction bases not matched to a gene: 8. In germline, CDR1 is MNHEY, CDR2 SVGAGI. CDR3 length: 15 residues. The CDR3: CASSSQPGQVYEQYF. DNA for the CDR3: TGTGCCAGCAGTTCCCAACCGGGACAGGTCTACGAGCAGTACTTC.

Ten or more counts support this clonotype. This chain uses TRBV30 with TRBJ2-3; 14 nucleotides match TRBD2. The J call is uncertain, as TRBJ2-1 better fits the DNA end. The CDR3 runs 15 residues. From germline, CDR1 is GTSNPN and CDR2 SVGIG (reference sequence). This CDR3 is CAWNGLAGGGNEQFF. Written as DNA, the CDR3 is TGTGCCTGGAACGGACTAGCGGGAGGTGGAAATGAGCAGTTCTTC.

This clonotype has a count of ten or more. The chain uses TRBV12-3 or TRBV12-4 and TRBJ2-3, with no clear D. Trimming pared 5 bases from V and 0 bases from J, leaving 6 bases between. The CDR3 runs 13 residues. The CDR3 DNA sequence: TGTGCCAGCAGTCCGGTTAGCACAGATACGCAGTATTTT. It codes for CASSPVSTDTQYF.

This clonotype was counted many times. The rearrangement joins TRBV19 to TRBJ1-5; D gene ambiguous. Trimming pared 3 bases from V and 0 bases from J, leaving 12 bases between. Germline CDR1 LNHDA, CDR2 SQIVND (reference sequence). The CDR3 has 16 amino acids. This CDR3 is CASSITGIYSNQPQHF. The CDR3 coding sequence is TGTGCCAGTAGTATCACCGGGATCTATAGCAATCAGCCCCAGCATTTT.

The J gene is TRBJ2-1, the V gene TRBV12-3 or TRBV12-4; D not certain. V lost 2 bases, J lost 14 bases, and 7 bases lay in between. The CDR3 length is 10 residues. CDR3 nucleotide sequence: TGTGCCAGCAGTTTAAGGAAGGAGTTCTTC. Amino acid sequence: CASSLRKEFF.

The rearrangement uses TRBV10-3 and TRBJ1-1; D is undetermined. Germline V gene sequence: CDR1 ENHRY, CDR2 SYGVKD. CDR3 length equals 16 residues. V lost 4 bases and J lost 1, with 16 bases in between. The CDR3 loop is CAISGPDGSANTEAFF. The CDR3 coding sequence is TGTGCCATCAGTGGACCGGACGGATCAGCGAACACTGAAGCTTTCTTT.

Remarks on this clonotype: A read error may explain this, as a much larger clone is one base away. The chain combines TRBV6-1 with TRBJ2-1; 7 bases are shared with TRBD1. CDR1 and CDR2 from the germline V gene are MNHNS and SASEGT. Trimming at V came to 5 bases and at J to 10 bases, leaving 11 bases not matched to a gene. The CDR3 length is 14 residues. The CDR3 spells CASSRDSAGYEQFF. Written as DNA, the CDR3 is TGTGCCAGCAGTAGGGACAGCGCCGGCTACGAGCAGTTCTTC.

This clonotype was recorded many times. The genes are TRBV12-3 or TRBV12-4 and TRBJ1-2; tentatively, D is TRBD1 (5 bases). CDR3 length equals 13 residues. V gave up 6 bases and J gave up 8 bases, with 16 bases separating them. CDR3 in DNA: TGTGCCAGCAGGGGCTGGGGCCGGGGCGGCTACACCTTC. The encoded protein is CASRGWGRGGYTF.

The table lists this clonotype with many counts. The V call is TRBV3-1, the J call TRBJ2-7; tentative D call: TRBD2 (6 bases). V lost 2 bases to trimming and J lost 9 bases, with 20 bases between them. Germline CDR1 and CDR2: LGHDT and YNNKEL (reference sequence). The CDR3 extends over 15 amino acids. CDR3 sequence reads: CASSQRDPAEGGQYF. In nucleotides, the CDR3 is TGTGCCAGCAGCCAACGGGACCCGGCAGAGGGAGGGCAGTACTTC.

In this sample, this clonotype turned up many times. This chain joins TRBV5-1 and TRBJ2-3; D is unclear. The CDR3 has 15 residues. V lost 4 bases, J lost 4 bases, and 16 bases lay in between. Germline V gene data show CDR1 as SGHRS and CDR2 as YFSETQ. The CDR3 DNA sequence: TGCGCCAGCAGCAAGGCAGATTCTAGATCAGATACGCAGTATTTT. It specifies CASSKADSRSDTQYF.